The 6 T cell receptor beta chains given below trace back to one sample, sequenced in a study of T-cell memory formation after mild COVID-19. TCRdb recomputed calls from the 5' RACE reads with MiXCR, one row per CDR3 protein. The table records about 57,000 distinct CDR3 sequences, over 9% of them present only once. The sequencing input was PBMCs or a T cell subset sorted from them (not recorded which). The receptors come from a man between 18 and 29 years old who had mild COVID-19 (a few samples of this study predate the infection). Cell type and time point are not known.

This clonotype appeared a few times. This sequence joins TRBV7-2 and TRBJ2-6, with 8 positions matching TRBD1. Looked up from germline, CDR1 is SGHTA and CDR2 is FQGNSA. Trimming cost V 5 bases and J 2 bases; bases outside gene matches: 5. This CDR3 comprises 16 residues. The CDR3 reads CASSTRTGPGANVLTF. For the CDR3, the DNA is TGTGCCAGCAGCACCCGGACAGGGCCTGGGGCCAACGTCCTGACTTTC.

This clonotype was seen more than once but under ten times. The chain couples TRBV27 to TRBJ1-2, with 9 bases identical to TRBD1. J was trimmed by 8 bases and V by 1 base; bases with no gene match: 8. CDR3 length: 15 residues. Germline CDR1 reads MNHEY; CDR2 reads SMNVEV (reference sequence). The CDR3 here is CASSLFPDRGGGYTF. CDR3 DNA: TGTGCCAGCAGTTTATTCCCGGACAGGGGCGGAGGCTACACCTTC.

The genes are TRBV20-1 and TRBJ2-5; weak D call: TRBD1 (6 bases). The CDR3 totals 10 residues. Looked up from germline, CDR1 is DFQATT and CDR2 is SNEGSKA (reference sequence). The ends were cut back, 5 bases at V and 5 bases at J, with 6 bases in the middle. The CDR3 protein is CSAQGETQYF. The CDR3 DNA is TGCAGTGCTCAGGGGGAGACCCAGTACTTC.

J is TRBJ2-3 and V is TRBV11-2; D unresolved. Germline assignment: CDR1 SGHAT and CDR2 FQNNGV. Deletions cut 1 base from V and 3 bases from J, with 5 bases between. The CDR3 has 13 amino acids. The CDR3 spells CASSLVRTDTQYF. CDR3 DNA: TGTGCCAGCAGCTTAGTCCGGACAGATACGCAGTATTTT.

This clonotype came up a few times. This chain uses TRBV18 with TRBJ1-1; 8 bases line up with TRBD1. This CDR3 is 18 amino acids long. Germline V gene data show CDR1 as KGHSH and CDR2 as LQKENI. With V trimmed by 6 bases and J by 4 bases, 19 bases remained unmatched. The DNA for the CDR3 is TGTGCCAGCTCCCCAACCCCGGGACAGGTATTACTAAGCACTGAAGCTTTCTTT. Its translation is CASSPTPGQVLLSTEAFF.

The rearrangement joins TRBV5-1 to TRBJ1-3, with 11 bases aligning to TRBD1. V was clipped by 4 bases and J by 3 bases; unmatched bases: 9. CDR3 size: 17 residues. Looked up from germline, CDR1 is SGHRS and CDR2 is YFSETQ. CDR3 sequence (DNA): TGCGCCAGCAGCCGGCTGGACAGGGGGCAGTTTGGAAACACCATATATTTT. Translating it yields CASSRLDRGQFGNTIYF.